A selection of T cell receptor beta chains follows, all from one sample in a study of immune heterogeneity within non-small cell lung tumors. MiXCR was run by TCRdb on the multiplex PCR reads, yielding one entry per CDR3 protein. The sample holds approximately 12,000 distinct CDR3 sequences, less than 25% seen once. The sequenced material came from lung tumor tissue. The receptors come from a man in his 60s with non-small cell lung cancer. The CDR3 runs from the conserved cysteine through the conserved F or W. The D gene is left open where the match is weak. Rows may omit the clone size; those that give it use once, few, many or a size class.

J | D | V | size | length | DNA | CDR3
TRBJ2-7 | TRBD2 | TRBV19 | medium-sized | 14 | TGTGCCAGTAGTATAGATAGCGGGAGGTACGAGCAGTACTTC | CASSIDSGRYEQYF
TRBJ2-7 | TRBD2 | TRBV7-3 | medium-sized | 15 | TGTGCCAGCAGCTTAGCGGTAGCGGGAGCGAACGAGCAGTACTTC | CASSLAVAGANEQYF
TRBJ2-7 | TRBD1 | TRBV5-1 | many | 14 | TGCGCCAGCAGCTTCTCCCAGGGGGCGGGAGAGCAGTACTTC | CASSFSQGAGEQYF
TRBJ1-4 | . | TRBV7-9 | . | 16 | TGTGCCAGCAGCGAGTCCCCGACAGCAACTAATGAAAAACTGTTTTTT | CASSESPTATNEKLFF
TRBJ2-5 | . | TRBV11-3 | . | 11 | TGTGCCAGCAGCTTAGGGGGGACCCAGTACTTC | CASSLGGTQYF
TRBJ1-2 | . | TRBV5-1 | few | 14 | TGCGCCAGCAGCCCCGGGACGGGCAACTATGGCTACACCTTC | CASSPGTGNYGYTF
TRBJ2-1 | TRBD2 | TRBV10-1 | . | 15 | TGCGCCAGCAGTGAGGGCGGGAGATCCTACAATGAGCAGTTCTTC | CASSEGGRSYNEQFF
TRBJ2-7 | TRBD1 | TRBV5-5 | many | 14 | TGTGCCAGCAGCTCGCCGGGACAGGAGTACGAGCAGTACTTC | CASSSPGQEYEQYF
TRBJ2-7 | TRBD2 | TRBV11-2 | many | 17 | TGTGCCAGCAGCCCACCCGGGACTAGCGGTTTGTGGAACGAGCAGTACTTC | CASSPPGTSGLWNEQYF
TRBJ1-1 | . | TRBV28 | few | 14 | TGTGCCAGCAGTTCCCCAGGGTTGGTCTCTGAAGCTTTCTTT | CASSSPGLVSEAFF
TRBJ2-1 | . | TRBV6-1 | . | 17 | TGTGCCAGCCGATACGGGCAGAGATTAGGCTCCTACAATGAGCAGTTCTTC | CASRYGQRLGSYNEQFF
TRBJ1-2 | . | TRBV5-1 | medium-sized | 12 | TGCGCCAGCAGCTTGGATGGGAAAGGCTACACCTTC | CASSLDGKGYTF
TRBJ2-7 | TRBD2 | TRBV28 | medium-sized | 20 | TGTGCCAGCAGTCGCCCCGGGACTAGCGGGAGGGTTGGTCCTGGCTACGAGCAGTACTTC | CASSRPGTSGRVGPGYEQYF
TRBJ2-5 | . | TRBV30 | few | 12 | TGTGCCTGGAGTGTCCATCAAGAGACCCAGTACTTC | CAWSVHQETQYF
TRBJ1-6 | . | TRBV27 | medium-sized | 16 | TGTGCCAGCAGTTTTCGGAGCAGGGTGAGGAATTCACCCCTCCACTTT | CASSFRSRVRNSPLHF
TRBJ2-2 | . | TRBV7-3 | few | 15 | TGTGCCAGCAGCAGACAGACAGGGACTACCGGGGAGCTGTTTTTT | CASSRQTGTTGELFF
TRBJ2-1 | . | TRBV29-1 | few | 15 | TGCAGCGTTGAGAAGGATCTGGGGTCAAACAATGAGCAGTTCTTC | CSVEKDLGSNNEQFF
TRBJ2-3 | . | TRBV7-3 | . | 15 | TGTGCCAGCAGCTTAGCGGGTACTTCCACAGATACGCAGTATTTT | CASSLAGTSTDTQYF
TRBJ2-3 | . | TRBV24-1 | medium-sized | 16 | TGTGCCACCAGTGCCCCTGGACTGAGTAGCACAGATACGCAGTATTTT | CATSAPGLSSTDTQYF
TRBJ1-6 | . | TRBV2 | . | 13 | TGTGCCAGCATTGGGACGGTGAATTCACCCCTCCACTTT | CASIGTVNSPLHF
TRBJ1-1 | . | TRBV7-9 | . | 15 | TGTGCCAGCAGCACTGGGACCGCTCAGAACACTGAAGCTTTCTTT | CASSTGTAQNTEAFF
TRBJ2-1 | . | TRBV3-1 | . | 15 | TGTGCCAGCAGCCAACTCAGCGGAGGGTACAATGAGCAGTTCTTC | CASSQLSGGYNEQFF
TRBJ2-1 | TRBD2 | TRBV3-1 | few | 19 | TGTGCCAGCAGCCAAGATCCCGGGACTAGCGGGAGTTTTTACAATGAGCAGTTCTTC | CASSQDPGTSGSFYNEQFF
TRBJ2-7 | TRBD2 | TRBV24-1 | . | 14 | TGTGCCACCAGTGAACCCGGGAGGTCGTACGGGCAGTACTTC | CATSEPGRSYGQYF
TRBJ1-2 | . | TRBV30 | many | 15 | TGTGCCTGGAGTGCGCCGGGGGGTTCCGGCTATGGCTACACCTTC | CAWSAPGGSGYGYTF
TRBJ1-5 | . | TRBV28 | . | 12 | TGTGCCAGCAGTTCCAGACGTTTGCCCCAGCATTTT | CASSSRRLPQHF
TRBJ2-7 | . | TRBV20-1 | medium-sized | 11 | TGCAGTGCTCGCAGGTCCTACGAGCAGTACTTC | CSARRSYEQYF
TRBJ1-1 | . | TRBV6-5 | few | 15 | TGTGCCAGCAGTTACGGTAGAAAATCAAACACTGAAGCTTTCTTT | CASSYGRKSNTEAFF
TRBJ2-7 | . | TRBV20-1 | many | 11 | TGCAGTGCTAGATTTGGCTACGAGCAGTACTTC | CSARFGYEQYF
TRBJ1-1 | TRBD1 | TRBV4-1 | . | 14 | TGCGCCAGCAGTGTCGACAGGGGGAAAACTGAAGCTTTCTTT | CASSVDRGKTEAFF
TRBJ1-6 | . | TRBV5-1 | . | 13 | TGCGCCAGCAGCTTTGCCAGGCATTCACCCCTCCACTTT | CASSFARHSPLHF
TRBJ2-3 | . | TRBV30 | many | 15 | TGTGCCTGGAGTGCCCCTGGCGGGAGCACAGATACGCAGTATTTT | CAWSAPGGSTDTQYF
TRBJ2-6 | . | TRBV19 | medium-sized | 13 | TGTGCCAGTAGTATGCTTAGGGGTGGCGTCCTGACTTTC | CASSMLRGGVLTF
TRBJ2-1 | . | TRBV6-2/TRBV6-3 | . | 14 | TGTGCCATCAGCTACCTAACTAGCTACAATGAGCAGTTCTTC | CAISYLTSYNEQFF
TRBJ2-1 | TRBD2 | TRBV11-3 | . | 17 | TGTGCCAGCAGCTTAGGCCAAATAGCGGGGGGGATCAATGAGCAGTTCTTC | CASSLGQIAGGINEQFF
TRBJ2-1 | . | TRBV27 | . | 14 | TGTGCCAGCAGTTTTCCTGGGTGGAGAAATGAGCAGTTCTTC | CASSFPGWRNEQFF
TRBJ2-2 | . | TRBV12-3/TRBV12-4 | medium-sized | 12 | TGTGCCAGCAGTGAATTATCCGGGGAGCTGTTTTTT | CASSELSGELFF
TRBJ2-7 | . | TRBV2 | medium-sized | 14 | TGTGCCAGCTCTCACCGTCAGTCCTCCTACGAGCAGTACTTC | CASSHRQSSYEQYF
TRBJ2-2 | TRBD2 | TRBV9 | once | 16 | TGTGCCAGCAGCGTAGTTCTAGCGGCGAACACCGGGGAGCTGTTTTTT | CASSVVLAANTGELFF
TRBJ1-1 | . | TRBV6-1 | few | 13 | TGTGCCAGCAGAATGAGCGAGGCGGCTGAAGCTTTCTTT | CASRMSEAAEAFF
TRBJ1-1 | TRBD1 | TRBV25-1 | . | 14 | TGTGCCAGCAGTAAAGAGGGACAGGGCGCTGAAGCTTTCTTT | CASSKEGQGAEAFF
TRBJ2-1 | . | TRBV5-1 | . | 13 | TGCGCCAGCAGCCAAACCTTCGGAAATGAGCAGTTCTTC | CASSQTFGNEQFF
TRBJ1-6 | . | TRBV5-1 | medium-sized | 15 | TGCGCCAGCAGCTTGGTATCGGTATATAATTCACCCCTCCACTTT | CASSLVSVYNSPLHF
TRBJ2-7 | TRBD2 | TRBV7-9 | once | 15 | TGTGCCAGCAGCTATTCTAGCGGGAGGTCCTACGAGCAGTACTTC | CASSYSSGRSYEQYF
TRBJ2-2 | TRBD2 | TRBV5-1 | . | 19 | TGCGCCAGCAGCCCTATACCGGGACTAGCGGGAGGTATCCCCGGGGAGCTGTTTTTT | CASSPIPGLAGGIPGELFF
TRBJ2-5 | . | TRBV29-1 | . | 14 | TGCAGCGTTTCGCGACCTAACACGAAAGAGACCCAGTACTTC | CSVSRPNTKETQYF
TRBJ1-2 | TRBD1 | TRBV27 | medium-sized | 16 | TGTGCCAGCAGTTTAGTGGGACAGGGGGCTCTCTATGGCTACACCTTC | CASSLVGQGALYGYTF
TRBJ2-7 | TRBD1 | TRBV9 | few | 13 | TGTGCCAGCAGCGTAGGGACAGGCACCGAGCAGTACTTC | CASSVGTGTEQYF
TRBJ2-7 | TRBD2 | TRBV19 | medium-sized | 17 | TGTGCCAGTAGTCAGTGGTCTAGCGGGAGGAAAAAAAACGAGCAGTACTTC | CASSQWSSGRKKNEQYF
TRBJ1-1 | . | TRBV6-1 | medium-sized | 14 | TGTGCCAGCAGACACCCGGGGTATGACACTGAAGCTTTCTTT | CASRHPGYDTEAFF
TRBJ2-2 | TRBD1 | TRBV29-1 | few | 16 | TGCAGCGTTGAAGATTCAGGGGGCAAAAACACCGGGGAGCTGTTTTTT | CSVEDSGGKNTGELFF
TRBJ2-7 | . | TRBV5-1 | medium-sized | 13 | TGCGCCAGCAGCTCCCTGGGTAGGGACGAGCAGTACTTC | CASSSLGRDEQYF